This T cell receptor (beta chain) derives from a study of cytomegalovirus exposure and HLA in healthy donors. General study points: The study put about 180 TCR beta chains on its list as cytomegalovirus-associated. Many donors shared some public TCRs, even though most TCR sequences were rare. In a later analysis, first-cohort TCR clusters were found to tend to co-occur in the 90 to 150 validation repertoires.

Sequencing was performed with immunoSEQ multiplex PCR; in TCRdb, only in-frame clones are kept and a portion is missing. The repertoire holds some 180,000 clones, with about nine tenths as singletons. The germline V gene has CDR1 MDHEN and CDR2 SYDVKM. The CDR3 is 13 residues long. V shed 6 bases and J shed 1 base, with 9 bases lying between them. With respect to this clone: The antigen remains unidentified.

Material for sequencing was PBMCs. The TCR comes from a man aged 25-45 years in good health and CMV-seropositive. This chain joins TRBV28 and TRBJ2-5; tentatively, D is TRBD2 (6 bases). DNA of the CDR3: TGTGCCAGCAGACCAGCGGGCCAAGAGACCCAGTACTTC. This gives the protein CASRPAGQETQYF.